The subject of this entry is one TCR beta chain. These data originate in a study of OX40 agonist ivuxolimab in advanced cancers. Libraries were prepared by immunoSEQ multiplex PCR; TCRdb keeps only in-frame clonotypes and omits some of them. The sample has about 22,000 clones, 70% to 85% seen once. V was shortened by 6 bases and J by 2 bases, with 14 bases between the two germline ends. The CDR3 totals 14 residues. In germline, CDR1 is SNHLY, CDR2 FYNNEI. The chain is built from TRBV2 and TRBJ2-7, with D possibly being TRBD1 (5 bases). Specimen: CD4+ or CD8+ T cells sorted from blood, collected in a trial of the OX40 agonist ivuxolimab. The receptor's source is an adult with an advanced solid tumor such as melanoma, head and neck, liver or kidney cancer. The DNA of the CDR3 is TGTGCCAGCAGCCTTCGGCAGGGAACCTACGAGCAGTACTTC. This sequence encodes CASSLRQGTYEQYF.